What follows are 23 T cell receptor beta chains derived from one specimen sequenced in a study of CD4+ T cells in melanoma. TCRdb's copy holds only in-frame clones and misses some; the assay was immunoSEQ multiplex PCR. The sample carries about 50,000 clones, roughly nine tenths recorded once. The specimen was peripheral blood. Receptors were obtained from a human donor with melanoma.

The V call is TRBV2, the J call TRBJ1-5, with D possibly TRBD1 on 5 matching bases. Germline loops: CDR1 SNHLY, CDR2 FYNNEI. This CDR3 region has 16 residues. Trimming removed 1 base from V and 0 bases from J, with 10 bases in between. The chain's CDR3 is CASSEGQSRSNQPQHF. The CDR3 DNA follows: TGTGCCAGCAGTGAAGGACAGTCACGTAGCAATCAGCCCCAGCATTTT.

V is TRBV19 and J is TRBJ1-2; TRBD1 agrees at 10 bases. The germline V gene has CDR1 LNHDA and CDR2 SQIVND (reference sequence). There are 14 residues in the CDR3. V was clipped by 8 bases and J by 7 bases; unmatched bases: 10. The DNA of the CDR3 is TGTGCCAGTTCTAAGTCGGGACAGGGGACTGGCTACACCTTC. Residues: CASSKSGQGTGYTF.

Remarks on this clone: At one boundary the junction diverges from the germline segment, which might be a read error. This sequence joins TRBV7-3 and TRBJ1-2; tentative D call: TRBD1 (6 bases). The CDR3 consists of 13 residues. Per the germline V gene, CDR1 is SGHTA and CDR2 is FQGTGA. This CDR3 is CASSLNPGQPPAF. The CDR3, as DNA: TGTGCCAGCAGCTTAAACCCTGGACAGCCCCCTGCCTTC.

The chain is built from TRBV15 and TRBJ2-7, with 11 bases identical to TRBD2. The CDR3 covers 16 residues. Germline CDR1 reads LNHNV; CDR2 reads YYDKDF (reference sequence). After removal of 1 base from V and 2 bases from J, the junction contained 4 bases not matched to a gene. For the CDR3, the DNA is TGTGCCACCAGCAGAGGGGTAGCGGGGGGGCCCTACGAGCAGTACTTC. The encoded protein is CATSRGVAGGPYEQYF.

This sequence joins TRBV6-5 and TRBJ1-2; D may be TRBD1 (6 bases). Trimming took 7 bases from V and 2 from J, leaving 14 bases between them. Germline V lookup: CDR1 MNHEY, CDR2 SVGAGI. This CDR3 has 14 residues. CDR3 loop: CASTPGGGNYGYTF. The CDR3 nucleotides are TGTGCCAGCACCCCCGGGGGCGGGAACTATGGCTACACCTTC.

In its sample, this clone was seen once. The rearrangement uses TRBV6-6 and TRBJ1-5, with no clear D. This CDR3 is built from 14 residues. Per the germline V gene, CDR1 is MNHNY and CDR2 is SVGAGI (reference sequence). Trimming took 0 bases from V and 2 from J, leaving 5 bases between them. This chain's CDR3 is CASSYSPGNQPQHF. The CDR3 DNA reads as TGTGCCAGCAGTTACTCACCCGGCAATCAGCCCCAGCATTTT.

In this sample, this clone turned up once. The chain links TRBV28 to TRBJ2-7; D tentatively fits TRBD1 or TRBD2 (6 bases each). The CDR3 sequence is 14 residues long. The V end was cut by 3 bases, the J end by 5 bases, with 14 bases between. CDR1 is MDHEN and CDR2 is SYDVKM in the germline V gene. The CDR3: CASSFRGAYDEQYF. The CDR3 coding sequence is TGTGCCAGCAGTTTTAGGGGGGCTTATGACGAGCAGTACTTC. The entire variable domain, with the rest obtained from reference TRBV28 and TRBJ2-7, is as follows: DVKVTQSSRYLVKRTGEKVFLECVQDMDHENMFWYRQDPGLGLRLIYFSYDVKMKEKGDIPEGYSVSREKKERFSLILESASTNQTSMYLCASSFRGAYDEQYFGPGTRLTVT.

The gene calls are TRBV4-2 and TRBJ2-2; 7 nucleotides agree with TRBD1. Trimming at V came to 1 base and at J to 3 bases, leaving 5 bases not matched to a gene. CDR3 length equals 16 residues. In germline, CDR1 is LGHNA, CDR2 YNFKEQ. The CDR3 DNA reads as TGTGCCAGCAGCCAAGGAGGGGGCCGGGACACCGGGGAGCTGTTTTTT. This encodes CASSQGGGRDTGELFF.

The gene calls are TRBV18 and TRBJ1-1; D remains ambiguous. V lost 0 bases and J 0 bases, leaving 8 bases between the germline ends. The CDR3 length is 15 residues. The germline V gene has CDR1 KGHSH and CDR2 LQKENI. The CDR3 loop reads CASSPPSGMNTEAFF. The CDR3 region has the DNA TGTGCCAGCTCACCACCGTCGGGGATGAACACTGAAGCTTTCTTT.

The chain joins TRBV6-5 to TRBJ2-1; possibly TRBD1 for D (5 bases). CDR1 and CDR2 (germline): MNHEY, SVGAGI. The germline V and J ends were trimmed by 8 bases and 9 bases, with 17 bases remaining between them. The CDR3 loop spans 13 amino acids. The CDR3 reads CASGPYNRLEQFF. CDR3 bases: TGTGCCAGCGGACCTTATAACAGGCTTGAGCAGTTCTTC.

The CDR3 bases are TGCAGCGTTGGGGGGCCTGGCAACGAGCAGTACTTC. Encoded protein: CSVGGPGNEQYF. The chain carries TRBV29-1 and TRBJ2-7, with a tentative D call TRBD1 (6 bases). Trimming removed 4 bases at V and 5 bases at J, with 12 bases between. This CDR3 has 12 amino acids. Per germline, CDR1 SQVTM and CDR2 ANQGSEA.

CDR3 residues: CAWNWGFSGNTIYF. The CDR3 bases are TGTGCCTGGAATTGGGGTTTCTCTGGAAACACCATATATTTT. This chain connects TRBV30 to TRBJ1-3; D not certain. Between the trimmed V and J ends, which lost 4 bases and 0 bases, there was a span of 10 bases. Germline V CDR1 and CDR2: GTSNPN, SVGIG (reference sequence). The CDR3 is 14 residues long.

This chain connects TRBV5-1 to TRBJ2-7; the D is unclear. This CDR3 is 13 amino acids long. The V end was cut by 4 bases, the J end by 4 bases, with 12 bases between. The germline gives CDR1 SGHRS, CDR2 YFSETQ. CDR3 loop: CASSQLDGYEQYF. CDR3 coding DNA: TGCGCCAGCAGCCAACTGGACGGATACGAGCAGTACTTC. Based on the CDR3 plus reference TRBV5-1 and TRBJ2-7, the full variable domain is KAGVTQTPRYLIKTRGQQVTLSCSPISGHRSVSWYQQTPGQGLQFLFEYFSETQRNKGNFPGRFSGRQFSNSRSEMNVSTLELGDSALYLCASSQLDGYEQYFGPGTRLTVT.

This clone was observed a few times. This chain links TRBV11-3 with TRBJ2-5, with 7 bases fitting TRBD2. V gave up 0 bases and J gave up 5 bases; unmatched junction bases: 6. The germline V gene encodes CDR1 SGHNT and CDR2 YENEEA. CDR3 length: 15 amino acids. Here the CDR3 reads CASSLDRQGGETQYF. CDR3 nucleotides: TGTGCCAGCAGCTTAGATCGGCAGGGAGGGGAGACCCAGTACTTC.

The rearrangement uses TRBV28 and TRBJ2-1, with TRBD1 identical over 9 bases. Germline-derived CDR1 and CDR2 are MDHEN and SYDVKM. Unmatched junction bases numbered 6, after V lost 6 bases and J lost 0 bases. The CDR3 extends over 16 amino acids. The CDR3 bases are TGTGCCAGCAGCGAACAGGGGGCTAACTCCTACAATGAGCAGTTCTTC. It yields the protein CASSEQGANSYNEQFF.

The chain is built from TRBV5-1 and TRBJ2-7; 7 bases match TRBD1. J lost 1 base, V lost 4 bases, and 11 bases had no gene match. Germline lookup yields CDR1 SGHRS and CDR2 YFSETQ. There are 16 residues in the CDR3. DNA for the CDR3: TGCGCCAGCAGCGCTGACAGGGCTCTTACTTCCTACGAGCAGTACTTC. It translates to CASSADRALTSYEQYF.

This chain uses TRBV11-2 with TRBJ2-5; 7 positions agree with TRBD1. J gave up 2 bases and V 5 bases, and 5 bases lay outside the gene matches. The CDR3 has 14 amino acids. Looked up from germline, CDR1 is SGHAT and CDR2 is FQNNGV. CDR3 sequence reads: CASSPRTGQETQYF. CDR3 in DNA: TGTGCCAGCAGCCCTAGGACAGGACAAGAGACCCAGTACTTC.

The V gene is TRBV7-9, the J gene TRBJ2-5, with 10 bases identical to TRBD1. V lost 5 bases to trimming and J lost 3 bases; unmatched junction nucleotides: 3. This CDR3 region has 14 residues. Germline loops: CDR1 SEHNR, CDR2 FQNEAQ (reference sequence). The CDR3 DNA is TGTGCCAGCAGCCTTGGACAGGGGGAAGAGACCCAGTACTTC. This sequence encodes CASSLGQGEETQYF. The full variable domain, rest sourced from reference TRBV7-9 and TRBJ2-5, is DTGVSQNPRHKITKRGQNVTFRCDPISEHNRLYWYRQTLGQGPEFLTYFQNEAQLEKSRLLSDRFSAERPKGSFSTLEIQRTEQGDSAMYLCASSLGQGEETQYFGPGTRLLVL.

The chain is built from TRBV7-6 and TRBJ2-7; the match to TRBD2 covers 9 bases. The junction had 1 base not matched to a gene; V was cut back by 1 base and J by 0 bases. This CDR3 has 15 residues. Germline loops: CDR1 SGHVS, CDR2 FNYEAQ. The DNA of the CDR3 is TGTGCCAGCAGCTTAGGGACTAGCGCCTCCTACGAGCAGTACTTC. Residues: CASSLGTSASYEQYF.

This clone has just a few counts. This chain uses TRBV13 with TRBJ1-1; the D gene is possibly TRBD1 (5 bases). Germline V gene sequence: CDR1 PRHDT, CDR2 FYEKMQ (reference sequence). The CDR3 runs 14 residues. The germline V and J ends were trimmed by 3 bases and 4 bases, with 12 bases remaining between them. In nucleotides, the CDR3 is TGTGCCAGCAGCTTGGTAGGAAGGGGCACTGAAGCTTTCTTT. Translating it yields CASSLVGRGTEAFF. Looking up the rest from reference TRBV13 and TRBJ1-1 gives the full variable domain: AAGVIQSPRHLIKEKRETATLKCYPIPRHDTVYWYQQGPGQDPQFLISFYEKMQSDKGSIPDRFSAQQFSDYHSELNMSSLELGDSALYFCASSLVGRGTEAFFGQGTRLTVV.

This chain connects TRBV9 to TRBJ2-5; the match to TRBD1 covers 8 bases. V was pared by 0 bases and J by 5 bases, with 3 bases of the junction left unmatched. The CDR3 spans 14 residues. Per the germline V gene, CDR1 is SGDLS and CDR2 is YYNGEE. CDR3 bases: TGTGCCAGCAGCGTAGCTTACAGGGGGGAGACCCAGTACTTC. Its protein product is CASSVAYRGETQYF.

A few counts support this clone. The chain recombines TRBV12-5 with TRBJ1-5; no definite D call. The germline V gene has CDR1 LGHNT and CDR2 FRNRAP. V lost 7 bases, J lost 2 bases, and 6 bases lay in between. CDR3 size: 12 residues. The CDR3 DNA reads TGTGCTAGTGTCCTTGGCAATCAGCCCCAGCATTTT. Protein: CASVLGNQPQHF.

The chain joins TRBV2 to TRBJ1-1; 7 bases agree with TRBD1. The CDR3 is 13 amino acids. V trimming: 4 bases; J trimming: 1 base; junction bases outside the gene matches: 0. The germline gives CDR1 SNHLY, CDR2 FYNNEI. CDR3 coding DNA: TGTGCCAGCAGTGGACAGGGGAACACTGAAGCTTTCTTT. This gives the protein CASSGQGNTEAFF.